Sequencing of this TCR beta chain was carried out in a study of regulatory T cells in long-lasting Graves disease. Notes on the study in general: TCR diversity was lower in persistent Graves' patients (versus newly diagnosed ones).

With regard to this clonotype: Its antigen is not identified.

Both iRepertoire HTBI primers and Arm-PCR of CDR3 regions were used to build the TCR beta libraries. TCRdb re-called the multiplex PCR reads with MiXCR, one entry per CDR3 protein. The sample shows hundreds of thousands of distinct CDR3 sequences, roughly 20% of them seen only once. Time point denoted: persistent/refractory GD, antithyroid drugs over 5 years with positive TRAb. Extracted PBMC RNA gave rise to the TCR library. EDTA tubes were used for drawing around 9 milliliters of peripheral blood. Per the germline V gene, CDR1 is LNHDA and CDR2 is SQIVND (reference sequence). This CDR3 comprises 16 residues. V lost 5 bases and J 0 bases, leaving 14 bases between the germline ends.

The rearrangement links TRBV19 to TRBJ1-3; D is unclear. This sequence was found in a female donor with Graves disease. The specimen was peripheral blood mononuclear cells (PBMCs), collected when the disease was refractory, from a patient treated with antithyroid drugs. The CDR3 spells CASSPDSQFSGNTIYF. Written as DNA, the CDR3 is TGTGCCAGTAGTCCAGACTCACAGTTCTCTGGAAACACCATATATTTT.